The 10 T cell receptor beta chains below were found in one sample sequenced in a study of cytomegalovirus exposure and HLA in healthy donors (dated by TCRdb to about 2017). The method was the immunoSEQ multiplex PCR assay. This is the immuneACCESS table as TCRdb keeps it, with only in-frame sequences that have V and J called. A part of the clones is gone; compared with another copy, unresolved V genes explain less than half, and the rest is unexplained. The table for this sample lists tens of thousands of clones; less than 95% of them were counted only once. The ten largest clones represent 0.5% to 0.65% of the sample. The sequenced sample consisted of PBMCs. The source is a young woman in good health and CMV-seronegative.

As for this clone: The junction and the germline gene differ at one end; a read error may be behind it. This rearrangement joins TRBV7-7 to TRBJ2-3; 12 bases are a match to TRBD2. This CDR3 has 15 amino acids. Germline-derived CDR1 and CDR2 are SSHAT and FNYEAQ (reference sequence). The CDR3 sequence is CASSATSGGGGTQYF. The CDR3 nucleotides read TGTGCTAGCAGCGCGACTAGCGGGGGTGGAGGTACGCAGTATTTT.

The chain has TRBV6-5 and TRBJ1-1; D is unresolved. This CDR3 has 13 amino acids. The germline V gene has CDR1 MNHEY and CDR2 SVGAGI. V was clipped by 4 bases and J by 2 bases, with 8 bases between them. The CDR3 sequence: CASSSQINTEAFF. CDR3 in DNA: TGTGCCAGCAGTTCACAGATTAACACTGAAGCTTTCTTT.

The rearrangement joins TRBV5-6 to TRBJ1-3, with 7 bases matching TRBD1. This CDR3 has 15 residues. CDR1 is SGHDT and CDR2 is YYEEEE in the germline V gene. Germline trimming cut 3 bases from V and 0 bases from J; bases unmatched to any gene: 3. CDR3 nucleotides: TGTGCCAGCAGCTACTGGACAGGCTCTGGAAACACCATATATTTT. Amino acids: CASSYWTGSGNTIYF.

This clone was found a few times. The chain has TRBV6-1 and TRBJ2-3; 12 nucleotides agree with TRBD2. Per the germline V gene, CDR1 is MNHNS and CDR2 is SASEGT. The CDR3 runs to 15 residues. V was clipped by 2 bases and J by 4 bases; unmatched bases: 1. As DNA, the CDR3 is TGTGCCAGCAGTGAACTAGCGGGGGGGCCAGATACGCAGTATTTT. It is translated as CASSELAGGPDTQYF.

The chain recombines TRBV29-1 with TRBJ1-2, with D tentatively TRBD1 (5 bases). Germline-derived CDR1 and CDR2 are SQVTM and ANQGSEA. The V gene lost 4 bases and the J gene lost 0 bases, with 18 bases spanning the gap. The CDR3 length is 16 residues. CDR3 DNA sequence: TGCAGCGTTGTTGTATTGGGGCCCGATTCTAACTATGGCTACACCTTC. It yields the protein CSVVVLGPDSNYGYTF.

This chain connects TRBV7-9 to TRBJ1-2; 11 bases fit TRBD1. This CDR3 contains 15 residues. With 3 bases clipped from V and 2 bases from J, the junction kept 2 bases outside the gene matches. Germline CDR1 is SEHNR and CDR2 is FQNEAQ (reference sequence). The CDR3 DNA reads TGTGCCAGCAGCTTCGGGACAGGGGGGAACTATGGCTACACCTTC. Translating it yields CASSFGTGGNYGYTF. Together with reference TRBV7-9 and TRBJ1-2, the CDR3 gives the full variable domain: DTGVSQNPRHKITKRGQNVTFRCDPISEHNRLYWYRQTLGQGPEFLTYFQNEAQLEKSRLLSDRFSAERPKGSFSTLEIQRTEQGDSAMYLCASSFGTGGNYGYTFGSGTRLTVV.

The chain couples TRBV4-1 to TRBJ1-5, with a weak D call TRBD1 (6 bases). V lost 1 base and J lost 13, with 17 bases in between. Germline values: CDR1 MGHRA, CDR2 YSYEKL. The CDR3 spans 14 residues. The CDR3 reads CASSQVRQAEMQHF. The CDR3 region has the DNA TGCGCCAGCAGCCAAGTCAGACAGGCCGAAATGCAGCATTTT.

This rearrangement joins TRBV4-2 to TRBJ1-2; D uncertain. Germline CDR1 reads LGHNA; CDR2 reads YNFKEQ. CDR3 length: 15 residues. Trimming pared 0 bases from V and 4 bases from J, leaving 12 bases between. The CDR3 DNA follows: TGTGCCAGCAGCCAAGATAACAGTCACGCCTATGGCTACACCTTC. Translating gives CASSQDNSHAYGYTF.

In this sample, this clone turned up once. This sequence joins TRBV6-1 and TRBJ2-7; 7 positions agree with TRBD2. Losses at the gene ends were 6 bases for V and 4 bases for J; bases not matched to a gene: 3. CDR3 size: 12 residues. Germline lookup yields CDR1 MNHNS and CDR2 SASEGT. The chain's CDR3 is CASRGGSYEQYF. DNA of the CDR3: TGTGCCAGCAGGGGGGGGAGTTACGAGCAGTACTTC.

CDR3 sequence (DNA): TGTGCCAGCAGCCCCACCGGGACAGGGGGCTACGAGCAGTACTTC. Its protein is CASSPTGTGGYEQYF. The rearrangement links TRBV11-3 to TRBJ2-7, with 11 bases aligning to TRBD1. This CDR3 region has 15 residues. The junction had 6 bases not matched to a gene; V was cut back by 5 bases and J by 3 bases. The germline CDR1 and CDR2 sequences are SGHNT and YENEEA.